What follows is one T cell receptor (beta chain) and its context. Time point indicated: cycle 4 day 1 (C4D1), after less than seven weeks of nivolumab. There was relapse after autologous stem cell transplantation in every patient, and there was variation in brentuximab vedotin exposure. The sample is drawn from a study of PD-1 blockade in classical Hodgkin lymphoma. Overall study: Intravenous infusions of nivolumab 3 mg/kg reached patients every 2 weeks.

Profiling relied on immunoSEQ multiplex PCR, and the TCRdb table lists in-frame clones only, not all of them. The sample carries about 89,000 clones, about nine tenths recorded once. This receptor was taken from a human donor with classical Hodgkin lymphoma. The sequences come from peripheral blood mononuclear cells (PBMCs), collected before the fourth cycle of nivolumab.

CDR3 bases: TGTGCCTGGGACACGGTGGGGACTGAAGCTTTCTTT. It codes for CAWDTVGTEAFF. V usage is TRBV30 and J usage is TRBJ1-1; D not resolved. CDR3 length: 12 residues. V was shortened by 5 bases and J by 5 bases, with 12 bases between the two germline ends. Germline lookup yields CDR1 GTSNPN and CDR2 SVGIG (reference sequence).